Listed below are T cell receptor beta chains from one sample, sequenced in a study of graft-versus-host responses after intestinal transplantation. Only in-frame clones appear in the TCRdb table, and some are missing; sequencing was by immunoSEQ multiplex PCR. The data contain tens of thousands of clones, 85% to 90% of them seen just once; the ten biggest clones take up about 4%. Their cognate antigens are unknown. Source: unstimulated CD8+ T cells sorted from spleen or lymph node cells, taken before transplant. These TCRs come from a human donor who was the organ donor for an intestinal transplant. CDR3s leave out the opening cysteine and the closing phenylalanine or tryptophan.

j_call: TRBJ1-5
v_call: TRBV25-1
cdr3_aa: ASQGGINQPQH

j_call: TRBJ1-5
v_call: TRBV4-1
cdr3_aa: ASSQVSARVGPLQPQH

j_call: TRBJ1-5
v_call: TRBV4-1
cdr3_aa: ASSQDQGGNQPQH

j_call: TRBJ2-1
v_call: TRBV4-3
cdr3_aa: ASSPWTSGGGEQF

j_call: TRBJ1-6
v_call: TRBV6-1
cdr3_aa: ASSDGTVYNSPLH

j_call: TRBJ1-2
v_call: TRBV6-5
cdr3_aa: ASSYLGQGNYGYT

j_call: TRBJ1-1
v_call: TRBV28
cdr3_aa: ASSLNTVEAF

j_call: TRBJ1-5
v_call: TRBV7-9
cdr3_aa: ASSLGANQPQH

j_call: TRBJ1-5
v_call: TRBV27
cdr3_aa: ASRHQTGSNQPQH

j_call: TRBJ1-2
v_call: TRBV4-2
cdr3_aa: ASSQVNYHPGPRGYGYT

j_call: TRBJ2-3
v_call: TRBV7-9
cdr3_aa: ASSSYPQGLSTDTQY

j_call: TRBJ2-5
v_call: TRBV5-6
cdr3_aa: ASSRRTGTDQETQY

j_call: TRBJ2-2
v_call: TRBV6-5
cdr3_aa: ASNEEGTGELF

j_call: TRBJ2-1
v_call: TRBV13
cdr3_aa: ASSQRGDYNEQF

j_call: TRBJ1-2
v_call: TRBV4-1
cdr3_aa: ASSQDLRGGNYGYT

j_call: TRBJ2-1
v_call: TRBV28
cdr3_aa: ASTILVLGRGNEQF

j_call: TRBJ2-3
v_call: TRBV19
cdr3_aa: ASSPLTRWDTQY

j_call: TRBJ1-6
v_call: TRBV6-5
cdr3_aa: ASSYSQGRALH

j_call: TRBJ1-2
v_call: TRBV30
cdr3_aa: AWSVFSGGGLGYT

j_call: TRBJ2-1
v_call: TRBV19
cdr3_aa: ASSIVQGTYNEQF

j_call: TRBJ2-5
v_call: TRBV11-2
cdr3_aa: ASSSSGGARETQY

j_call: TRBJ1-1
v_call: TRBV4-3
cdr3_aa: ASSQDSEAF

j_call: TRBJ1-5
v_call: TRBV4-1
cdr3_aa: ASSQVSAAGSNQPQH

j_call: TRBJ1-2
v_call: TRBV4-1
cdr3_aa: ASSQGLPYGYT

j_call: TRBJ2-1
v_call: TRBV10-3
cdr3_aa: AISESDRKTYNEQF

j_call: TRBJ2-1
v_call: TRBV6-5
cdr3_aa: ASSYSPGRIDEQF

j_call: TRBJ2-3
v_call: TRBV2
cdr3_aa: ASSDGTSGGGDTQY

j_call: TRBJ2-1
v_call: TRBV5-4
cdr3_aa: ASSGTGQTGYYEQF

j_call: TRBJ2-3
v_call: TRBV4-3
cdr3_aa: ASSASSGEYTDTQY

j_call: TRBJ2-5
v_call: TRBV13
cdr3_aa: ASSERGGMETQY

j_call: TRBJ2-3
v_call: TRBV6-8
cdr3_aa: AIRPTSHLGQY

j_call: TRBJ2-1
v_call: TRBV7-2
cdr3_aa: ASSFNRVDNEQF